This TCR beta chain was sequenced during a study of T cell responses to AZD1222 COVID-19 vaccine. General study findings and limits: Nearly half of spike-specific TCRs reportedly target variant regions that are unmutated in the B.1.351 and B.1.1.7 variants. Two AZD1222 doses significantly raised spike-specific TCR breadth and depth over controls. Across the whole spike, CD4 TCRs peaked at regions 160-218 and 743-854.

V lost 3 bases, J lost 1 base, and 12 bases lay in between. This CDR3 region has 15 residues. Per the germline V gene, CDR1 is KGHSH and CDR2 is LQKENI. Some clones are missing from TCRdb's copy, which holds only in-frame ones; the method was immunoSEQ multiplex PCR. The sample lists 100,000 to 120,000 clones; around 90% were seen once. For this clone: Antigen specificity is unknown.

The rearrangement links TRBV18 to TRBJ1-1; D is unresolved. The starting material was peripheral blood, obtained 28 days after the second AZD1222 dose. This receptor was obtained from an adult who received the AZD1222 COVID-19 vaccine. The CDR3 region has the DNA TGTGCCAGCTCACCGGGTTTGACCCCGAACACTGAAGCTTTCTTT. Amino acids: CASSPGLTPNTEAFF.